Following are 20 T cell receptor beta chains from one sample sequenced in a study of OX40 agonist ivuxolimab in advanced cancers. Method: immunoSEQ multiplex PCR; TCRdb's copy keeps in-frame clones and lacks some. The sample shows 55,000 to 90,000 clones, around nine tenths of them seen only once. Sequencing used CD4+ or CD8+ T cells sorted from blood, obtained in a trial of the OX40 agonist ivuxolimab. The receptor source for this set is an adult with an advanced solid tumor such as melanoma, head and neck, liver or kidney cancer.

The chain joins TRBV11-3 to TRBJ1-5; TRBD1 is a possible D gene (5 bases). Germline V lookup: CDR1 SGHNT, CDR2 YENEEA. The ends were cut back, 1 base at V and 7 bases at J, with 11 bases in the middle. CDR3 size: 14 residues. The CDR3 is CASSLGARVQPQHF. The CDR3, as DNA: TGTGCCAGCAGCTTAGGAGCCAGGGTACAGCCCCAGCATTTT.

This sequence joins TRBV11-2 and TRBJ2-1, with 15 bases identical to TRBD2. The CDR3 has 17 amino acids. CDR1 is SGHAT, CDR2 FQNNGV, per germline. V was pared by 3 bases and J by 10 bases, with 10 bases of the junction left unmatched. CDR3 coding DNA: TGTGCCAGCAGCTTCGGACCGGGACTAGCGGGGGGACTAGAGCAGTTCTTC. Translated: CASSFGPGLAGGLEQFF.

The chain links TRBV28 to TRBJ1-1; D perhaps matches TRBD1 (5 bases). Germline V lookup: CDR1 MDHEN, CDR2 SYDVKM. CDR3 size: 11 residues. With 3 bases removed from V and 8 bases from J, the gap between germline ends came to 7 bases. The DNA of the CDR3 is TGTGCCAGCAGTTTTCAGGGAGAAGCTTTCTTT. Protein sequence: CASSFQGEAFF.

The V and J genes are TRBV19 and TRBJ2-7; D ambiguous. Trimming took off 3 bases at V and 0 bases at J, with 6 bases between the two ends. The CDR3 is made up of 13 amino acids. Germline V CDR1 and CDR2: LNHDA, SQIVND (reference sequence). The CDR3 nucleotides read TGTGCCAGTAGTATTCCTCCCTCCTACGAGCAGTACTTC. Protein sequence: CASSIPPSYEQYF.

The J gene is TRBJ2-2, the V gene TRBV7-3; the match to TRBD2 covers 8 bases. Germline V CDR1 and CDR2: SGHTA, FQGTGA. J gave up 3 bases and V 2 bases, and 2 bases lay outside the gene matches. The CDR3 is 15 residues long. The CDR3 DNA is TGTGCCAGCAGCTTAGCTAGCGGGCACACCGGGGAGCTGTTTTTT. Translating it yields CASSLASGHTGELFF.

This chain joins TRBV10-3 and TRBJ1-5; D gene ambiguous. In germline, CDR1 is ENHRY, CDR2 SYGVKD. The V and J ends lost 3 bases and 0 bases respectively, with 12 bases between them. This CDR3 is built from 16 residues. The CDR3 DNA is TGTGCCATCAGTGACCAGCTAGCGACTAGCAATCAGCCCCAGCATTTT. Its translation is CAISDQLATSNQPQHF.

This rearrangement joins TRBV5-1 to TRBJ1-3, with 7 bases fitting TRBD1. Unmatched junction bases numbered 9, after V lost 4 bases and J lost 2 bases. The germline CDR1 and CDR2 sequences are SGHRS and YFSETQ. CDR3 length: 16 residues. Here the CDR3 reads CASSASRGQAGNTIYF. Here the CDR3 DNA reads TGCGCCAGCAGCGCCTCTAGGGGGCAGGCTGGAAACACCATATATTTT.

This CDR3 is CASSPGAGTDTQYF. The CDR3 DNA reads TGTGCCAGTAGTCCGGGGGCTGGCACAGATACGCAGTATTTT. V usage is TRBV19 and J usage is TRBJ2-3; D is tentatively TRBD1 or TRBD2 (6 bases each). The CDR3 spans 14 residues. The germline V and J ends were trimmed by 5 bases and 1 base, with 10 bases remaining between them. Germline V gene lookup returns CDR1 LNHDA and CDR2 SQIVND (reference sequence).

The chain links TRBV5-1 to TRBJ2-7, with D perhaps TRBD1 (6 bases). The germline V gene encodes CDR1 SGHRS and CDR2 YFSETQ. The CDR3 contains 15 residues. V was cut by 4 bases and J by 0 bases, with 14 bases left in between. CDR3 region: CASSPSRGSSYEQYF. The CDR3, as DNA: TGCGCCAGCAGCCCATCTAGGGGGAGCTCCTACGAGCAGTACTTC.

The CDR3 sequence is CASRPGQGFVGELFF. CDR3 nucleotides: TGTGCCAGCAGACCGGGACAGGGTTTCGTCGGGGAGCTGTTTTTT. The V call is TRBV27, the J call TRBJ2-2; 9 bases are a match to TRBD1. The trim removed 6 bases at V and 7 bases at J, leaving 9 bases unmatched. The germline V gene encodes CDR1 MNHEY and CDR2 SMNVEV (reference sequence). The CDR3 extends over 15 amino acids.

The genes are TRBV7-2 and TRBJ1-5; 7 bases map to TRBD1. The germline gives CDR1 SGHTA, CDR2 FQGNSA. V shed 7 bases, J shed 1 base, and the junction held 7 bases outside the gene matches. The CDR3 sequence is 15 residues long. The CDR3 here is CASTPGGASNQPQHF. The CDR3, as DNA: TGTGCCAGCACCCCAGGGGGGGCGAGCAATCAGCCCCAGCATTTT. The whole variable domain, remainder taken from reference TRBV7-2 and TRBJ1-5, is GAGVSQSPSNKVTEKGKDVELRCDPISGHTALYWYRQSLGQGLEFLIYFQGNSAPDKSGLPSDRFSAERTGGSVSTLTIQRTQQEDSAVYLCASTPGGASNQPQHFGDGTRLSIL.

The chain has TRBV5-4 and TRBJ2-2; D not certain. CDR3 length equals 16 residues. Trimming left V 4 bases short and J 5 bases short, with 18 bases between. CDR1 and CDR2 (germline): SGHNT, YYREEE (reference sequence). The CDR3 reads CASSQEVSRGTGELFF. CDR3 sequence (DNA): TGTGCCAGCAGCCAAGAGGTGTCTAGAGGAACCGGGGAGCTGTTTTTT.

The CDR3 nucleotides read TGTGCCAGTAGTAGCGGTTCTCGCACAGATACGCAGTATTTT. Translating it yields CASSSGSRTDTQYF. The chain employs TRBV19 and TRBJ2-3, with D unclear. CDR3 length: 14 residues. Between the trimmed V and J ends, which lost 4 bases and 1 base, there was a span of 9 bases. Germline V gene lookup returns CDR1 LNHDA and CDR2 SQIVND (reference sequence).

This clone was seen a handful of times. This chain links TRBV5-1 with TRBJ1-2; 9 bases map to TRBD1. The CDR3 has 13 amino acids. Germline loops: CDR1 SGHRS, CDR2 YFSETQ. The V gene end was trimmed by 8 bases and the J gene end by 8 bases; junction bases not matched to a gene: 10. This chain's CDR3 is CASSSGTGTGYTF. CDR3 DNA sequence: TGCGCCAGTTCGTCCGGGACAGGGACCGGCTACACCTTC.

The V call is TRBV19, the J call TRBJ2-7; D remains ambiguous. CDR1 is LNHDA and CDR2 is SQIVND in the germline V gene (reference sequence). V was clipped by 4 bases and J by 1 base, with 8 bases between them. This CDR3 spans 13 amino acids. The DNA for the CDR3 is TGTGCCAGTAGTAGTGGGCCGTCCTACGAGCAGTACTTC. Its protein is CASSSGPSYEQYF.

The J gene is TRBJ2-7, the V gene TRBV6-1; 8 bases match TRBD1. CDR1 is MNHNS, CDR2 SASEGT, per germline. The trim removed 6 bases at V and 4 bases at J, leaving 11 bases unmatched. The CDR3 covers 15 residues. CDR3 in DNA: TGTGCCAGCAGACCCGGACAGGGTAATCAATACGAGCAGTACTTC. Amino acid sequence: CASRPGQGNQYEQYF.

The CDR3 loop reads CASSLGTTDEQYF. CDR3 sequence (DNA): TGTGCCAGCAGCTTAGGGACTACAGACGAGCAGTACTTC. The chain couples TRBV9 to TRBJ2-7; 7 bases map to TRBD2. CDR1 and CDR2 from the germline V gene are SGDLS and YYNGEE. CDR3 size: 13 residues. With V trimmed by 4 bases and J by 5 bases, 6 bases remained unmatched.

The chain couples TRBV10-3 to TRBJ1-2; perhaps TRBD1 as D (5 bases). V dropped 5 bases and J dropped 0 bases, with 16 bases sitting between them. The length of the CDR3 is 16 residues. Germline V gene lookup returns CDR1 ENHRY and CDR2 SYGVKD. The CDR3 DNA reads TGTGCCATCAGTAAAATCTCGGGGACCGCTAACTATGGCTACACCTTC. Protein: CAISKISGTANYGYTF.

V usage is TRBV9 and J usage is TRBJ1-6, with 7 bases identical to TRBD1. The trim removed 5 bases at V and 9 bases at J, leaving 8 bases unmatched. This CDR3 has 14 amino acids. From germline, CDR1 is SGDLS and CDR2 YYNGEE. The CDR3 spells CASRQGGESSPLHF. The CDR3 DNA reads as TGTGCCAGCAGGCAGGGGGGAGAGAGTTCACCCCTCCACTTT. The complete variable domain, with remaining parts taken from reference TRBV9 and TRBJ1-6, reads DSGVTQTPKHLITATGQRVTLRCSPRSGDLSVYWYQQSLDQGLQFLIQYYNGEERAKGNILERFSAQQFPDLHSELNLSSLELGDSALYFCASRQGGESSPLHFGNGTRLTVT.

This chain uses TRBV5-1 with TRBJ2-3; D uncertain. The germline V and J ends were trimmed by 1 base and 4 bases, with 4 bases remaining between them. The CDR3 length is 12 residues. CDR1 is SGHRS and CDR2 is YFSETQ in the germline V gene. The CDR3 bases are TGCGCCAGCAGCTTGAGCGCAGATACGCAGTATTTT. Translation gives CASSLSADTQYF.